The rows below give T cell receptor beta chains drawn from one sample of a study of T cells after yellow fever vaccination. TCRdb re-derived calls from the 5' RACE reads in MiXCR, one entry per CDR3 protein. The sample contains over 250,000 distinct CDR3 sequences, about 5% of which appear only once. This sample comprised CD4+ T cells sorted from PBMCs, obtained on the day of the yellow fever booster vaccination. Receptor source: a man aged 18-30 years who received the YFV17D yellow fever vaccine. CDR3s include the opening cysteine and the closing phenylalanine or tryptophan. Fields, in order: V gene, clone size, D gene, J gene, CDR3 protein, CDR3 DNA. The D gene is left open where the match is weak. Expanded clones get a size class; other rows say once, few or many, or leave the size out.

TRBV28,-,-,TRBJ2-5,CASSFPSLETQYF,TGTGCCAGCAGTTTCCCTAGCCTGGAGACCCAGTACTTC
TRBV30,-,-,TRBJ1-2,CAWTNHRGGGYTF,TGTGCCTGGACCAACCATAGGGGTGGTGGCTACACCTTC
TRBV7-9,many,-,TRBJ2-3,CASSFGQSTDTQYF,TGTGCCAGCAGCTTTGGACAGTCCACAGATACGCAGTATTTT
TRBV5-4,many,TRBD1,TRBJ2-5,CASSSGQGAKETQYF,TGTGCCAGCAGCTCAGGACAGGGGGCGAAAGAGACCCAGTACTTC
TRBV5-1,-,-,TRBJ1-4,CASSPELRRGWEKLFF,TGCGCCAGCAGCCCCGAGTTGAGGAGGGGTTGGGAAAAACTGTTTTTT
TRBV6-1,many,-,TRBJ1-5,CASSEIGQRWEPQHF,TGTGCCAGCAGTGAAATTGGACAGCGGTGGGAGCCCCAGCATTTT
TRBV6-5,many,-,TRBJ1-1,CASSRQRTEAFF,TGTGCCAGCAGTCGACAGAGAACTGAAGCTTTCTTT
TRBV20-1,-,-,TRBJ2-3,CSAPSRIASTDTQYF,TGCAGTGCCCCAAGCAGGATAGCCAGCACAGATACGCAGTATTTT
TRBV5-1,many,-,TRBJ2-3,CASSLGLATDTQYF,TGCGCCAGCAGCTTGGGGCTAGCGACAGATACGCAGTATTTT
TRBV2,few,TRBD1,TRBJ2-3,CASTKGQSTDTQYF,TGTGCCAGCACCAAGGGACAGTCGACAGATACGCAGTATTTT
TRBV6-1,few,-,TRBJ1-2,CASSPGQFYGYTF,TGTGCCAGCAGTCCCGGACAGTTCTATGGCTACACCTTC
TRBV10-3,few,-,TRBJ2-7,CAISENRAYEQYF,TGTGCCATCAGTGAGAACAGGGCCTACGAGCAGTACTTC
TRBV12-5,few,-,TRBJ2-1,CASALYRIQNNEQFF,TGTGCTAGTGCTCTATATAGGATACAGAACAATGAGCAGTTCTTC
TRBV29-1,-,-,TRBJ1-6,CSVGEPNSPLHF,TGCAGCGTTGGGGAACCCAATTCACCCCTCCACTTT
TRBV6-5,many,TRBD2,TRBJ2-3,CASSSTIAGGLTDTQYF,TGTGCCAGCAGTTCGACGATAGCGGGGGGCCTCACAGATACGCAGTATTTT
TRBV6-5,-,-,TRBJ1-2,CASNRIAANYGYTF,TGTGCCAGCAATCGTATAGCCGCTAACTATGGCTACACCTTC
TRBV5-1,-,-,TRBJ1-2,CASSLGRSDGYTF,TGCGCCAGCAGCCTCGGACGAAGCGACGGCTACACCTTC
TRBV7-2,many,-,TRBJ1-3,CASSQHLRTVGNTIYF,TGTGCCAGCAGCCAACACCTCCGGACAGTAGGAAACACCATATATTTT
TRBV7-9,-,-,TRBJ1-2,CASSAYSGGYTF,TGTGCCAGCAGCGCCTATTCGGGTGGCTACACCTTC
TRBV14,few,-,TRBJ1-1,CASSQVYTEAFF,TGTGCCAGCAGCCAAGTGTATACTGAAGCTTTCTTT
TRBV16,many,-,TRBJ1-1,CASSQASGLGAFF,TGTGCCAGCAGCCAAGCTTCGGGGTTAGGGGCTTTCTTT
TRBV3-1,many,TRBD1,TRBJ2-4,CASSQPGTGDIQYF,TGTGCCAGCAGCCAACCCGGGACAGGAGACATTCAGTACTTC
TRBV7-2,-,TRBD2,TRBJ2-1,CASSRWGGFGHEQFF,TGTGCCAGCAGCAGGTGGGGGGGTTTTGGTCATGAGCAGTTCTTC
TRBV9,many,-,TRBJ2-7,CASSVGPGRQYEQYF,TGTGCCAGCAGCGTTGGGCCGGGTAGACAGTACGAGCAGTACTTC
TRBV9,many,-,TRBJ1-6,CASSAGTVGSPLHF,TGTGCCAGCAGCGCAGGGACTGTGGGATCACCCCTCCACTTT
TRBV5-1,few,-,TRBJ2-2,CASKEGNTGELFF,TGCGCCAGCAAAGAGGGGAACACCGGGGAGCTGTTTTTT
TRBV18,many,-,TRBJ1-5,CASSPEFNQPQHF,TGTGCCAGCTCCCCTGAATTCAATCAGCCCCAGCATTTT
TRBV5-1,many,-,TRBJ2-2,CASSRPGAYTGELFF,TGCGCCAGCAGCCGGCCGGGCGCCTACACCGGGGAGCTGTTTTTT
TRBV5-1,few,-,TRBJ1-1,CASSLGQALNTEAFF,TGCGCCAGCAGCTTGGGACAAGCCTTGAACACTGAAGCTTTCTTT
TRBV5-1,-,-,TRBJ2-2,CASSIQGPPNTGELFF,TGCGCCAGCAGCATACAGGGTCCCCCGAACACCGGGGAGCTGTTTTTT
TRBV27,few,TRBD2,TRBJ2-3,CASSLSALGLAGYTQYF,TGTGCCAGCAGTTTATCGGCGCTGGGACTAGCGGGGTATACGCAGTATTTT
TRBV7-2,-,TRBD1,TRBJ1-2,CASSHGQGHGYTF,TGTGCCAGCAGCCACGGACAGGGCCATGGCTACACCTTC
TRBV28,-,-,TRBJ1-1,CASRLRTLRDTEAFF,TGTGCCAGCAGGCTCCGGACATTGCGGGACACTGAAGCTTTCTTT
TRBV29-1,many,-,TRBJ1-1,CSVAYQGNTEAFF,TGCAGCGTTGCCTACCAAGGGAACACTGAAGCTTTCTTT
TRBV18,-,TRBD1,TRBJ1-1,CASSESYRGTEAFF,TGTGCCAGCTCAGAATCCTACAGGGGTACTGAAGCTTTCTTT
TRBV24-1,few,-,TRBJ2-3,CATSDFLRSGAAVTQYF,TGTGCCACCAGTGATTTCCTGAGAAGCGGTGCGGCAGTTACGCAGTATTTT
TRBV5-4,many,-,TRBJ2-2,CASSFGFPNTGELFF,TGTGCCAGCAGCTTTGGTTTCCCGAACACCGGGGAGCTGTTTTTT
TRBV7-3,-,-,TRBJ1-1,CASSPGAGRVAFF,TGTGCCAGCAGCCCAGGGGCGGGCAGGGTTGCTTTCTTT
TRBV3-1,-,-,TRBJ1-1,CASSQSSTEAFF,TGTGCCAGCAGCCAATCCTCCACTGAAGCTTTCTTT
TRBV5-1,-,-,TRBJ2-3,CASSLGQSLSTDTQYF,TGCGCCAGCAGCTTGGGACAGTCCCTTAGCACAGATACGCAGTATTTT
TRBV9,-,TRBD1,TRBJ2-7,CASSVGGQSYEQYF,TGTGCCAGCAGCGTAGGGGGACAGAGCTACGAGCAGTACTTC
TRBV14,many,TRBD1,TRBJ2-3,CASSLDSGTGKRDTQYF,TGTGCCAGCAGCCTAGATTCCGGGACAGGGAAAAGGGATACGCAGTATTTT
TRBV12-3/TRBV12-4,many,-,TRBJ1-5,CASRPQPNQPQHF,TGTGCCAGCAGACCTCAACCCAATCAGCCCCAGCATTTT
TRBV27,many,-,TRBJ2-7,CASSLSLESYEQYF,TGTGCCAGCAGTTTGAGTTTGGAGTCCTACGAGCAGTACTTC
TRBV4-1,few,-,TRBJ2-1,CASSHPFGEQFF,TGCGCCAGCAGCCACCCATTTGGCGAGCAGTTCTTC
TRBV7-6,many,-,TRBJ2-1,CASSSWGRDNEQFF,TGTGCCAGCAGCAGCTGGGGGCGGGACAATGAGCAGTTCTTC
TRBV7-2,many,-,TRBJ2-7,CASSFNRGAYEQYF,TGTGCCAGCAGCTTTAACCGGGGGGCTTACGAGCAGTACTTC
TRBV20-1,-,-,TRBJ1-5,CSARESNQPQHF,TGCAGTGCTAGGGAGAGCAATCAGCCCCAGCATTTT
TRBV12-3/TRBV12-4,few,-,TRBJ1-1,CASRKLMNTEAFF,TGTGCCAGCAGGAAACTTATGAACACTGAAGCTTTCTTT
TRBV12-3/TRBV12-4,-,-,TRBJ2-4,CASSLWGMDIQYF,TGTGCCAGCAGTTTATGGGGAATGGACATTCAGTACTTC
TRBV7-2,many,TRBD1,TRBJ1-4,CASSPFQGQGATLFF,TGTGCCAGCAGCCCATTCCAAGGACAGGGGGCAACACTGTTTTTT
TRBV7-2,few,TRBD2,TRBJ2-1,CASSLQLAGEWDEQFF,TGTGCCAGCAGCTTGCAGCTAGCGGGGGAGTGGGATGAGCAGTTCTTC
TRBV9,-,-,TRBJ1-1,CASSPLLGEVFF,TGTGCCAGCAGCCCTCTTCTAGGAGAAGTTTTCTTT
TRBV6-2/TRBV6-3,-,-,TRBJ1-5,CASSYAGGQPQHF,TGTGCCAGCAGTTATGCCGGGGGTCAGCCCCAGCATTTT
TRBV7-2,few,TRBD1,TRBJ1-5,CASSLEGQPYQPQHF,TGTGCCAGCAGCTTAGAGGGACAGCCGTATCAGCCCCAGCATTTT
TRBV30,-,TRBD1,TRBJ1-6,CAWSQGASSPLHF,TGTGCCTGGAGCCAGGGGGCGAGTTCACCCCTCCACTTT
TRBV18,-,-,TRBJ2-3,CASSPSGGQTDTQYF,TGTGCCAGCTCACCCTCCGGGGGGCAAACAGATACGCAGTATTTT
TRBV10-2,few,TRBD1,TRBJ1-6,CASSEPAGGSPLHF,TGCGCCAGCAGTGAGCCGGCAGGGGGGTCACCCCTCCACTTT
TRBV9,many,TRBD2,TRBJ2-3,CASSVGLAGGTDTQYF,TGTGCCAGCAGCGTAGGACTAGCGGGGGGCACAGATACGCAGTATTTT